This T cell receptor (beta chain) was profiled in a study of T-cell memory formation after mild COVID-19. In the study overall: Most TCR clusters belonged to a single donor.

Details on this clonotype: The antigen is unknown.

The study, taken as a whole, reports: Pre-infection memory carried some responding clones, suggesting that cross-reactive memory joined. CD4+ contracting clones were mainly CM and EM; CD8+ ones, EMRA.

V lost 5 bases to trimming and J lost 5 bases; unmatched junction nucleotides: 4. CDR1 and CDR2 from the germline V gene are SGHRS and YFSETQ. This CDR3 has 13 amino acids. The TCR alpha and TCR beta cDNA libraries, bearing sample barcodes and UMIs, were generated by 5'RACE using constant-segment primers. TCRdb re-analysed the 5' RACE reads in MiXCR, keeping a single row per CDR3 protein. The sample yields some 330,000 distinct CDR3 sequences, around a fifth seen once. The genes are TRBV5-1 and TRBJ2-3; TRBD2 aligns across 8 bases. The sample was PBMCs or a T cell subset sorted from them (not recorded which). The sequence was obtained from an adult woman who had mild COVID-19 (a few samples of this study predate the infection). Cell type and time point are not known. The DNA for the CDR3 is TGCGCCAGCAGTAGACTAGCGAAAGATACGCAGTATTTT. Amino acid sequence: CASSRLAKDTQYF.